The entry that follows covers one T cell receptor (beta chain) sequence. Its antigen is as yet unknown. Sampled blood was obtained at baseline, cycle 4 day 1, and cycle 7 day 1. The sample originates from a study of OX40 agonist ivuxolimab in advanced cancers. Whole-study context: All patients had ivuxolimab intravenously every 2 weeks at 0.01 to 10 mg/kg.

Method: immunoSEQ multiplex PCR; TCRdb's copy keeps in-frame clones and lacks some. The sample comprises about 77,000 clones, roughly 84% of which are singletons, and roughly 5.8% rests with the top ten. The V gene's germline CDR1 is GTSNPN and CDR2 SVGIG (reference sequence). V was trimmed by 4 bases and J by 9 bases, leaving 15 bases between them. The CDR3 is 12 residues long. Study results and caveats: Dosing at 0.1 to 3.0 mg/kg was accompanied by clonal expansion of CD4+ and CD8+ blood T cells by week 6. Some patients who did not respond also had low normalized T-cell clonal expansion.

The chain combines TRBV30 with TRBJ1-2; unclear D gene. The material sequenced was CD4+ or CD8+ T cells sorted from blood, taken in a trial of the OX40 agonist ivuxolimab. The TCR sequence derives from an adult with an advanced solid tumor such as melanoma, head and neck, liver or kidney cancer. CDR3 sequence (DNA): TGTGCCTGGACGGCAGGCGGGCCGCGCTACACCTTC. This sequence encodes CAWTAGGPRYTF.